This T cell receptor beta chain was retrieved from a study of blood T cell repertoires in COVID-19 (dated by TCRdb to about 2020). For context, the study as a whole: Samples from collaborators originated in the United States, Italy and Spain and spanned both the acute and convalescent phases of COVID-19. Where available, HLA class I and class II types were obtained from metadata supplied by the sample provider rather than from assay-based typing. The material from the prospective study consisted of cDNA or gDNA derived from T cells, B-cell-depleted T cells, or PBMCs. Samples were obtained from the ongoing ImmuneRACE study (first 160 participants) and from 1,200 or so subjects provided by 6 global collaborators. Deeply sampled blood TCRbeta repertoires from subjects exposed to, actively infected with, or recovered from COVID-19 were included in the dataset. Sample metadata almost always included a de-identified subject ID, COVID-19 status, age in years and sex. A freely available public database, intended as a resource for researchers studying the immune response to SARS-CoV-2, is where the repertoires were released.

The immunoSEQ Assay, a bias-controlled multiplex PCR, was used to amplify TCRbeta CDR3 regions from genomic DNA. In the source study's methods: Nucleated cell counts per sample were estimated from amplification of reference gene primers within the assay. To quantify the absolute abundance of each unique TCRbeta CDR3 rearrangement, sequence reads were collapsed and filtered. For each sample, productive Simpson clonality was calculated as the square root of Simpson's diversity index across productive rearrangements. TCRdb provides this immuneACCESS table in a form limited to in-frame rearrangements. Some clones are lacking; in checked studies, under half of them reflect an unresolved V gene, and why the rest are absent is not known. V, J and clone size reflect that table, while D and trimming were determined from the DNA. Recorded for this sample are 150,000 to 250,000 clones; approximately 80% of them occurred a single time. The ten largest clones represent 6% to 8% of the sample.

Whole blood was collected in K2EDTA tubes by collaborating institutions according to the institutions' own protocols. For TCRbeta analysis, collaborator samples were shipped as frozen whole blood, as isolated PBMCs, or as DNA extracted from either sample type. Spanning cysteine to phenylalanine, the CDR3 consists of 15 amino acids. Only CDR3 DNA is held: 45 bases, read in frame from base 1. Trimming takes 1 base off V and 0 bases off J; junction bases not matched to a gene: 1. According to the germline V gene (reference sequence), CDR1 reads SSHAT and CDR2 reads FNYEAQ. About this clone: Its antigen target is currently unknown. It has no much larger one-base neighbor in the sample; base qualities were not kept.

General study outcomes and caveats: How much clinical and demographic metadata was included differed by source and by participant, and the metadata was provided uncurated.

The chain couples TRBV7-7 to TRBJ2-5, with TRBD1 identical over 8 junction bases. This receptor was obtained from a human donor with acute or convalescent COVID-19. The donor label of this sample is uncertain. The material sequenced was peripheral blood. For the CDR3, the sequence is CASSLGDRNQETQYF. DNA sequence: TGTGCCAGCAGCTTAGGGGACAGGAACCAAGAGACCCAGTACTTC.